The 18 T cell receptor beta chains in this list originate from one sample, sequenced in a study of cytomegalovirus exposure and HLA in healthy donors. Method: immunoSEQ multiplex PCR; TCRdb's copy keeps in-frame clones and lacks some. The sample has about 190,000 clones, 84% seen once. The sample consisted of PBMCs. All receptors come from a man aged 18 to 29 in good health and CMV-seropositive.

The chain employs TRBV13 and TRBJ2-2; tentatively, D is TRBD1 (6 bases). This CDR3 is built from 12 residues. Germline lookup yields CDR1 PRHDT and CDR2 FYEKMQ (reference sequence). The ends were cut back, 4 bases at V and 8 bases at J, with 8 bases in the middle. The CDR3 nucleotides read TGTGCCAGCAGCTGGGGACAAGGGGAGCTGTTTTTT. Protein sequence: CASSWGQGELFF.

The chain employs TRBV19 and TRBJ2-1; perhaps TRBD2 as D (6 bases). The V gene lost 3 bases and the J gene lost 6 bases, with 15 bases spanning the gap. The CDR3 has 15 amino acids. The germline V gene has CDR1 LNHDA and CDR2 SQIVND (reference sequence). This chain's CDR3 is CASSIWGDQRNEQFF. The CDR3 DNA follows: TGTGCCAGTAGTATTTGGGGGGATCAACGCAATGAGCAGTTCTTC.

This sequence joins TRBV28 and TRBJ1-5, with 9 nucleotides matching TRBD1. V lost 5 bases to trimming and J lost 1 base; unmatched junction nucleotides: 3. This CDR3 is 15 amino acids long. CDR1 is MDHEN and CDR2 is SYDVKM in the germline V gene. CDR3 sequence reads: CASSPDRGSNQPQHF. CDR3 bases: TGTGCCAGCAGTCCGGACAGGGGAAGCAATCAGCCCCAGCATTTT.

This rearrangement joins TRBV5-1 to TRBJ2-5, with 7 nucleotides matching TRBD2. V lost 0 bases to trimming and J lost 5 bases; unmatched junction nucleotides: 7. Germline loops: CDR1 SGHRS, CDR2 YFSETQ. The length of the CDR3 is 15 residues. CDR3 coding DNA: TGCGCCAGCAGCTTGGTGGGCGGGAGTCAGGAGACCCAGTACTTC. Its protein is CASSLVGGSQETQYF.

The chain has TRBV29-1 and TRBJ2-1; D gene ambiguous. CDR1 is SQVTM, CDR2 ANQGSEA, per germline. The germline V and J ends were trimmed by 4 bases and 3 bases, with 16 bases remaining between them. The CDR3 loop spans 15 amino acids. The CDR3 here is CSVGLTVPGYNEQFF. The DNA for the CDR3 is TGCAGCGTTGGTCTGACGGTTCCAGGCTACAATGAGCAGTTCTTC.

The chain joins TRBV5-6 to TRBJ2-7; TRBD2 aligns across 12 bases. CDR1 and CDR2 from the germline V gene are SGHDT and YYEEEE. The CDR3 is made up of 19 amino acids. With V trimmed by 0 bases and J by 2 bases, 12 bases remained unmatched. The CDR3 region has the DNA TGTGCCAGCAGCTTGGGGACTAGCGGGGCCAGAAAATACACCTACGAGCAGTACTTC. Protein product: CASSLGTSGARKYTYEQYF.

The table lists this clone with a count of one. The CDR3 sequence: CASSRLKAGGQETQYF. DNA of the CDR3: TGTGCCAGCTCACGACTCAAAGCGGGGGGACAAGAGACCCAGTACTTC. The chain joins TRBV18 to TRBJ2-5; 9 bases line up with TRBD2. The CDR3 loop spans 16 amino acids. Trimming removed 4 bases from V and 2 bases from J; junction bases left unmatched: 8. The germline V gene has CDR1 KGHSH and CDR2 LQKENI.

V usage is TRBV27 and J usage is TRBJ1-5, with D possibly being TRBD1 (6 bases). The V gene lost 6 bases and the J gene lost 2 bases, with 14 bases spanning the gap. There are 15 residues in the CDR3. From germline, CDR1 is MNHEY and CDR2 SMNVEV (reference sequence). The CDR3 reads CASRLGGGGNQPQHF. Here the CDR3 DNA reads TGTGCCAGCAGGCTGGGGGGGGGCGGCAATCAGCCCCAGCATTTT.

The V gene is TRBV5-1, the J gene TRBJ2-3; D perhaps matches TRBD2 (6 bases). V gave up 0 bases and J gave up 4 bases, with 9 bases separating them. The CDR3 spans 14 residues. CDR1 is SGHRS, CDR2 YFSETQ, per germline. The CDR3 sequence is CASSLETRSDTQYF. The CDR3 DNA reads as TGCGCCAGCAGCTTGGAGACTAGATCAGATACGCAGTATTTT.

The chain is built from TRBV4-3 and TRBJ2-2; D is possibly TRBD1 (6 bases). V lost 4 bases and J lost 4, with 10 bases in between. This CDR3 region has 14 residues. Per germline, CDR1 LGHNA and CDR2 YSLEER. In DNA form, the CDR3 reads TGCGCCAGCAGCCCAGGGGTCCTCACCGGGGAGCTGTTTTTT. This sequence encodes CASSPGVLTGELFF.

The chain couples TRBV7-9 to TRBJ1-2, with 7 bases aligning to TRBD1. CDR3 size: 16 residues. Germline loops: CDR1 SEHNR, CDR2 FQNEAQ (reference sequence). The trim removed 5 bases at V and 0 bases at J, leaving 9 bases unmatched. The CDR3 sequence: CASSPPGQEANYGYTF. Here the CDR3 DNA reads TGTGCCAGCAGCCCCCCCGGACAGGAAGCTAACTATGGCTACACCTTC.

The chain links TRBV4-3 to TRBJ1-2, with a possible D match to TRBD1 (5 bases). CDR3 length: 17 residues. V was cut by 0 bases and J by 3 bases, with 17 bases left in between. Germline V gene sequence: CDR1 LGHNA, CDR2 YSLEER. The CDR3 DNA sequence: TGCGCCAGCAGCCAAGATCTAGAAGACAGTTGGTACTATGGCTACACCTTC. Protein product: CASSQDLEDSWYYGYTF.

This clone appeared a few times. The gene calls are TRBV7-3 and TRBJ2-1; perhaps TRBD2 as D (5 bases). Germline CDR1 SGHTA, CDR2 FQGTGA. The ends were cut back, 1 base at V and 12 bases at J, with 16 bases in the middle. This CDR3 contains 14 residues. CDR3 coding DNA: TGTGCCAGCAGCTTAATCGGAACGCCCGAGGGGCAGTTCTTC. This sequence encodes CASSLIGTPEGQFF.

The V gene is TRBV5-6, the J gene TRBJ1-2, with TRBD1 matching 9 bases. Trimming removed 4 bases from V and 4 bases from J; junction bases left unmatched: 5. The CDR3 totals 14 residues. Germline V gene data show CDR1 as SGHDT and CDR2 as YYEEEE. The CDR3 protein is CASSTQGAGYGYTF. The CDR3, as DNA: TGTGCCAGCAGCACACAGGGGGCTGGCTATGGCTACACCTTC.

J is TRBJ2-2 and V is TRBV10-3, with TRBD2 matching 9 bases. J gave up 5 bases and V 7 bases, and 11 bases lay outside the gene matches. Germline V CDR1 and CDR2: ENHRY, SYGVKD. The CDR3 extends over 16 amino acids. As DNA, the CDR3 is TGTGCCATCATGCCCGTAGCGGGAGATGCTACCGGGGAGCTGTTTTTT. Protein: CAIMPVAGDATGELFF.

The chain employs TRBV7-3 and TRBJ1-3; D gene unclear. The CDR3 consists of 16 residues. Germline V lookup: CDR1 SGHTA, CDR2 FQGTGA. Deletions cut 2 bases from V and 3 bases from J, with 14 bases between. CDR3 loop: CASSLVQVGDGNTIYF. The CDR3 DNA is TGTGCCAGCAGCTTAGTTCAGGTGGGTGATGGAAACACCATATATTTT.

V usage is TRBV28 and J usage is TRBJ2-7; TRBD2 aligns across 13 bases. The J segment lost 2 bases and the V segment lost 6 bases, leaving 13 bases of the junction unmatched. CDR3 length equals 18 residues. Germline lookup yields CDR1 MDHEN and CDR2 SYDVKM. The CDR3 nucleotides read TGTGCCAGCAGCAACCGGGCTTTAACTAGCGGGAGGGCCTACGAGCAGTACTTC. Translated, it gives CASSNRALTSGRAYEQYF.

This chain uses TRBV27 with TRBJ2-5; D possibly corresponds to TRBD2 (6 bases). V was trimmed by 6 bases and J by 2 bases, leaving 16 bases between them. The CDR3 sequence is 15 residues long. Germline values: CDR1 MNHEY, CDR2 SMNVEV (reference sequence). Here the CDR3 DNA reads TGTGCCAGCAGCCTGCTAGCGAGGAGTCAAGAGACCCAGTACTTC. Amino acids: CASSLLARSQETQYF.